The entry below gives a single T cell receptor (beta chain) sequence along with its context. Its cognate antigen is unknown. This specimen comes from a study of shared clonotypes between healthy human individuals. Replicate sorted-subset PCRs were loaded with around 0.2 ug DNA, tens of thousands of T cell genomes. Sequenced by immunoSEQ multiplex PCR; TCRdb stores in-frame clones only, minus some. This sample yields a few million clones, of which 90% to 97% are seen a single time; approximately 0.13% belongs to the top ten. Findings and caveats of the study: A handful of donors had approximately 4.6% of their naive CD4 clonotypes in common. Sharing of clonotypes among donors was expected to vary with sequencing depth. Naive subsets generally had larger estimated richness than memory subsets.

The sequence came from a man aged 18-30 years in good health. The sequencing input was naive CD4+ T cells sorted from blood. Subset specified: CD45RA+ positively selected.

This CDR3 is CSVSSTAFYGYTF. DNA of the CDR3: TGCAGCGTTTCGTCAACAGCTTTCTATGGCTACACCTTC. The V call is TRBV29-1, the J call TRBJ1-2; D is undetermined. CDR1 SQVTM and CDR2 ANQGSEA come from the germline V gene. CDR3 length equals 13 residues. V was clipped by 5 bases and J by 4 bases, with 14 bases between them.